This T cell receptor beta chain was obtained from a study of cytomegalovirus exposure and HLA in healthy donors. As for this clone: Its antigen remains unidentified.

Though probably carrying unrecorded immune exposures, donors were nominally healthy at sampling. Findings of the study overall: Previous analysis showed most TCR beta V segments were productive about 87% or about 30% of the time. The classifier reportedly diagnosed cytomegalovirus status with high sensitivity and specificity.

With 60 Vbeta and 13 Jbeta primers, the PCR was carried out. Measured with immunoSEQ multiplex PCR; TCRdb has only the in-frame clones, and not every one. The table shows approximately 120,000 clones, with 77% occurring only once. Germline V CDR1 and CDR2: MDHEN, SYDVKM. The V gene lost 2 bases and the J gene lost 6 bases, with 17 bases spanning the gap. This CDR3 spans 15 amino acids. The sequenced sample was PBMCs. The receptor was derived from a woman in her thirties or forties in good health and CMV-seropositive. V gene TRBV28 combines with J gene TRBJ2-7, with a tentative D call TRBD2 (7 bases). CDR3 amino acids: CASSLGGGAFSEQYF. Written as DNA, the CDR3 is TGTGCCAGCAGTTTAGGGGGGGGCGCGTTTTCCGAGCAGTACTTC.